This is a list of T cell receptor beta chains from one sample in a study of shared clonotypes between healthy human individuals. Here immunoSEQ multiplex PCR was the method, and the copy in TCRdb shows in-frame clones only, minus some. The data contain over 850,000 clones, roughly 74% of them singletons. Sequenced material: memory CD4+ T cells from PBMCs. Receptors originate from a man younger than 35 in good health. Some clones in this sample may be carry-over from other donors' samples. The CDR3 runs from the conserved cysteine through the conserved F or W. D genes are given only for firm matches. Rows give clone size only sometimes, using once, few, many, or a class for an expanded clone.

j_call: TRBJ2-7; clone_size: once; v_call: TRBV4-3; d_call: TRBD1; cdr3_aa: CASSQGGQDLYEQYF; cdr3_nt: TGCGCCAGCAGCCAAGGGGGACAGGACCTTTACGAGCAGTACTTC
j_call: TRBJ2-7; clone_size: -; v_call: TRBV28; d_call: -; cdr3_aa: CASRYGVRSTEQYF; cdr3_nt: TGTGCCAGCAGATACGGGGTCCGTTCCACCGAGCAGTACTTC
j_call: TRBJ1-4; clone_size: -; v_call: TRBV5-4; d_call: -; cdr3_aa: CASSKQGGWNEKLFF; cdr3_nt: TGTGCCAGCAGCAAACAGGGCGGGTGGAATGAAAAACTGTTTTTT
j_call: TRBJ2-7; clone_size: -; v_call: TRBV6-5; d_call: TRBD2; cdr3_aa: CASRVLREVSYEQYF; cdr3_nt: TGTGCCAGCCGTGTTCTACGGGAGGTGTCCTACGAGCAGTACTTC
j_call: TRBJ2-7; clone_size: -; v_call: TRBV4-2; d_call: -; cdr3_aa: CASSQERGNRYEQYF; cdr3_nt: TGTGCCAGCAGCCAAGAGCGCGGGAATCGGTACGAGCAGTACTTC
j_call: TRBJ2-2; clone_size: -; v_call: TRBV7-9; d_call: -; cdr3_aa: CASSPVGGELFF; cdr3_nt: TGTGCCAGCAGCCCCGTAGGGGGGGAGCTGTTTTTT
j_call: TRBJ2-2; clone_size: -; v_call: TRBV6-5; d_call: -; cdr3_aa: CASSYKRRTGELFF; cdr3_nt: TGTGCCAGCAGTTACAAAAGAAGGACCGGGGAGCTGTTTTTT
j_call: TRBJ2-7; clone_size: -; v_call: TRBV11-2; d_call: -; cdr3_aa: CASSLEGGTTYEQYF; cdr3_nt: TGTGCCAGCAGCTTAGAGGGCGGGACCACCTACGAGCAGTACTTC
j_call: TRBJ2-7; clone_size: -; v_call: TRBV2; d_call: TRBD2; cdr3_aa: CASKLAGSSSYEQYF; cdr3_nt: TGTGCCAGCAAATTAGCGGGATCGAGCTCCTACGAGCAGTACTTC
j_call: TRBJ2-1; clone_size: -; v_call: TRBV27; d_call: TRBD2; cdr3_aa: CASTPRGRDNEQFF; cdr3_nt: TGTGCCAGCACCCCCCGCGGGAGGGACAATGAGCAGTTCTTC
j_call: TRBJ1-2; clone_size: -; v_call: TRBV7-2; d_call: TRBD1; cdr3_aa: CASSLGQGEGGYTF; cdr3_nt: TGTGCCAGCAGCTTGGGACAGGGTGAGGGTGGCTACACCTTC
j_call: TRBJ2-3; clone_size: -; v_call: TRBV7-3; d_call: TRBD2; cdr3_aa: CASSPRASGRDTQYF; cdr3_nt: TGTGCCAGCAGCCCCAGGGCTAGCGGGAGAGATACGCAGTATTTT
j_call: TRBJ1-1; clone_size: -; v_call: TRBV19; d_call: -; cdr3_aa: CASSSLRGAEAFF; cdr3_nt: TGTGCCAGTAGTTCTTTAAGGGGCGCTGAAGCTTTCTTT
j_call: TRBJ2-5; clone_size: -; v_call: TRBV7-7; d_call: TRBD2; cdr3_aa: CASSLEAGTGLVGTQYF; cdr3_nt: TGTGCCAGCAGCTTAGAAGCGGGGACCGGGCTAGTAGGGACCCAGTACTTC
j_call: TRBJ2-1; clone_size: -; v_call: TRBV7-7; d_call: TRBD2; cdr3_aa: CASSLSLAAYNEQFF; cdr3_nt: TGTGCCAGCAGCTTATCACTAGCGGCCTACAATGAGCAGTTCTTC
j_call: TRBJ1-2; clone_size: -; v_call: TRBV4-2; d_call: TRBD1; cdr3_aa: CASSQVSGDREGYGYTF; cdr3_nt: TGTGCCAGCAGCCAAGTTTCGGGGGACAGGGAAGGCTATGGCTACACCTTC
j_call: TRBJ1-2; clone_size: -; v_call: TRBV2; d_call: -; cdr3_aa: CASIAEVDGYTF; cdr3_nt: TGTGCCAGCATAGCGGAGGTCGATGGCTACACCTTC
j_call: TRBJ2-7; clone_size: -; v_call: TRBV2; d_call: TRBD1; cdr3_aa: CASSTTGTGEQYF; cdr3_nt: TGTGCCAGCAGTACTACAGGGACAGGCGAGCAGTACTTC
j_call: TRBJ1-1; clone_size: few; v_call: TRBV9; d_call: -; cdr3_aa: CASSDAETEAFF; cdr3_nt: TGTGCCAGCAGCGATGCTGAGACTGAAGCTTTCTTT
j_call: TRBJ2-1; clone_size: -; v_call: TRBV5-1; d_call: -; cdr3_aa: CASSFGGTGYNEQFF; cdr3_nt: TGCGCCAGCAGCTTCGGCGGGACTGGTTACAATGAGCAGTTCTTC
j_call: TRBJ2-7; clone_size: -; v_call: TRBV7-9; d_call: TRBD1; cdr3_aa: CASSTPPDRATYEQYF; cdr3_nt: TGTGCCAGCAGCACCCCGCCCGACAGGGCAACCTACGAGCAGTACTTC
j_call: TRBJ2-3; clone_size: few; v_call: TRBV15; d_call: -; cdr3_aa: CATSALADSRTDTQYF; cdr3_nt: TGTGCCACCAGCGCCCTAGCGGACAGTCGCACAGATACGCAGTATTTT
j_call: TRBJ2-1; clone_size: -; v_call: TRBV18; d_call: TRBD2; cdr3_aa: CASSPYGLAVNNEQFF; cdr3_nt: TGTGCCAGCTCACCATACGGACTAGCGGTAAACAATGAGCAGTTCTTC
j_call: TRBJ1-3; clone_size: -; v_call: TRBV9; d_call: -; cdr3_aa: CASSVVGQISGNTIYF; cdr3_nt: TGTGCCAGCAGCGTAGTGGGGCAGATCTCTGGAAACACCATATATTTT
j_call: TRBJ1-1; clone_size: -; v_call: TRBV5-4; d_call: -; cdr3_aa: CASSLSSMNTEAFF; cdr3_nt: TGTGCCAGCAGCTTGTCCAGCATGAACACTGAAGCTTTCTTT
j_call: TRBJ2-7; clone_size: -; v_call: TRBV7-2; d_call: -; cdr3_aa: CASSLSGAYEQYF; cdr3_nt: TGTGCCAGCAGCTTATCTGGGGCCTACGAGCAGTACTTC
j_call: TRBJ2-1; clone_size: -; v_call: TRBV5-3; d_call: -; cdr3_aa: CARSRRLRLSSYNEQFF; cdr3_nt: TGTGCCAGAAGCCGCCGACTTCGACTGAGCTCCTACAATGAGCAGTTCTTC